The clone carrying this T cell receptor beta chain was picked up many times. The immunoSEQ assay amplified TCRB CDR3 from up to roughly 2 ug DNA. The assay was immunoSEQ multiplex PCR, and TCRdb's table has in-frame clones only and misses some. The sample contains about 99,000 clones, approximately 80% of which appear only once. V dropped 5 bases and J dropped 9 bases, with 14 bases sitting between them. Germline V gives CDR1 SEHNR, CDR2 FQNEAQ (reference sequence). The CDR3 runs to 14 residues. The data originate from a study of glioma-infiltrating T cells after dendritic cell vaccination. In the study overall: Patients had newly diagnosed or recurrent glioblastoma and received dendritic cell vaccines. Dendritic cell vaccine was injected intradermally three times, biweekly.

Selection required adequate fresh-frozen tumor tissue plus more than two years' survival data. This clonotype was sampled from a human donor with glioblastoma. Sequencing used blood, obtained before dendritic cell vaccination. This sequence joins TRBV7-9 and TRBJ1-6, with D possibly TRBD1 on 5 matching bases. CDR3 DNA sequence: TGTGCCAGCAGCCCCGGCAGGGATGGTTCACCCCTCCACTTT. This gives the protein CASSPGRDGSPLHF.